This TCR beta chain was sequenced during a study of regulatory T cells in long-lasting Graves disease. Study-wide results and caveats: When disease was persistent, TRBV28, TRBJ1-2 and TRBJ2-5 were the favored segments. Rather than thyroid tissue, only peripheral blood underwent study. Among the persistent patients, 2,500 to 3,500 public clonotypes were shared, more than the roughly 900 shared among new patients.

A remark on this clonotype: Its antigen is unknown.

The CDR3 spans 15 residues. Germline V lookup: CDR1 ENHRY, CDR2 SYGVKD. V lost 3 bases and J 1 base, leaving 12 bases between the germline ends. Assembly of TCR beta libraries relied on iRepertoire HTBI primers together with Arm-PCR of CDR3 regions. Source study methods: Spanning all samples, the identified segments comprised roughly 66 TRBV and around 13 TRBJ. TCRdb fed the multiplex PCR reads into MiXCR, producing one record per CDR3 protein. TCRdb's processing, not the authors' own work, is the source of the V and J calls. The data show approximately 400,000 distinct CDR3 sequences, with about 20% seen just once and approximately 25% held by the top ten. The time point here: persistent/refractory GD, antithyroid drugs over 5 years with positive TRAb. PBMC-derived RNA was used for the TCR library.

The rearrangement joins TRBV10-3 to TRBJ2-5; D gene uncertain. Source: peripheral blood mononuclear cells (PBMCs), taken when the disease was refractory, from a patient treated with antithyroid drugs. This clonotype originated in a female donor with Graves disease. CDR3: CAISDRALLQETQYF. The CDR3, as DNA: TGTGCCATCAGTGATAGGGCTCTCCTCCAAGAGACCCAGTACTTC.